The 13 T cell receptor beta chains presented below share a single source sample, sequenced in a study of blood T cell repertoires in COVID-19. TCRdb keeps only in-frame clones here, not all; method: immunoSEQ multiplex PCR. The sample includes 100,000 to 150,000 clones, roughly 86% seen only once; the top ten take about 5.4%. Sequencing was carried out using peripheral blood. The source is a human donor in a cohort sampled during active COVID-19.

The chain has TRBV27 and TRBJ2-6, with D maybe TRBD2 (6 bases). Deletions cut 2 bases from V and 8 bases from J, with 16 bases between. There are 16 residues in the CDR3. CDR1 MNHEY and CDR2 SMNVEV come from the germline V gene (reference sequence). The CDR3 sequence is CASSLTDGTPSNVLTF. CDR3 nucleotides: TGTGCCAGCAGTTTAACTGACGGGACTCCATCCAACGTCCTGACTTTC.

CDR3 amino acids: CASSLLGQVNQPQHF. CDR3 nucleotide sequence: TGTGCCAGCAGTTTATTGGGACAGGTCAATCAGCCCCAGCATTTT. The V gene is TRBV28, the J gene TRBJ1-5; 8 bases line up with TRBD1. V gave up 1 base and J gave up 3 bases; unmatched junction bases: 2. Germline V gives CDR1 MDHEN, CDR2 SYDVKM. The CDR3 extends over 15 amino acids.

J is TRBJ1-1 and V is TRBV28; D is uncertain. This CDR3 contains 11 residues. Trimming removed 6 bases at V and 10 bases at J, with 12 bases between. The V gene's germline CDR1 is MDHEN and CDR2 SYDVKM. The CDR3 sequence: CASSTRSIAFF. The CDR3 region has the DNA TGTGCCAGCAGCACGCGGTCTATAGCTTTCTTT.

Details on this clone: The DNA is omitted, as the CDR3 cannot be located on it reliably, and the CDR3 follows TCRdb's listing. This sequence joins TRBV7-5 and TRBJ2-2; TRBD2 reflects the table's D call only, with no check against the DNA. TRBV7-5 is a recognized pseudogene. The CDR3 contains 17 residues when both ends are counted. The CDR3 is CARSPVAGGNRTGELFF.

DNA of the CDR3: TGTGCCAGCAGCTTCAACAGACAAGAGACCCAGTACTTC. It specifies CASSFNRQETQYF. The gene calls are TRBV7-2 and TRBJ2-5; the D is unclear. CDR3 size: 13 residues. Looked up from germline, CDR1 is SGHTA and CDR2 is FQGNSA. Trimming took 3 bases from V and 2 from J, leaving 7 bases between them.

The CDR3 loop is CASSQTTTGVPGEKLFF. CDR3 DNA sequence: TGTGCCAGCAGTCAAACTACTACAGGGGTACCCGGTGAAAAACTGTTTTTT. The chain links TRBV6-6 to TRBJ1-4; TRBD1 matches 7 bases. The CDR3 spans 17 residues. The J segment lost 7 bases and the V segment lost 5 bases, leaving 16 bases of the junction unmatched. Germline assignment: CDR1 MNHNY and CDR2 SVGAGI (reference sequence).

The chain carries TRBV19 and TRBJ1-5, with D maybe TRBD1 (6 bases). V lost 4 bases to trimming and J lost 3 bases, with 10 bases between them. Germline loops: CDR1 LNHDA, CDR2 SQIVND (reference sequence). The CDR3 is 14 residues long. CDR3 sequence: CASSKTGLNQPQHF. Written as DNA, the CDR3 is TGTGCCAGTAGTAAAACAGGGCTCAATCAGCCCCAGCATTTT.

The CDR3 nucleotides are TGTGCCAGCAGCAGCCGGGGACAGTTACCTAACAATGAGCAGTTCTTC. It encodes CASSSRGQLPNNEQFF. The chain joins TRBV7-9 to TRBJ2-1, with TRBD1 identical over 7 bases. CDR1 SEHNR and CDR2 FQNEAQ come from the germline V gene (reference sequence). V shed 5 bases, J shed 5 bases, and the junction held 12 bases outside the gene matches. CDR3 length: 16 amino acids.

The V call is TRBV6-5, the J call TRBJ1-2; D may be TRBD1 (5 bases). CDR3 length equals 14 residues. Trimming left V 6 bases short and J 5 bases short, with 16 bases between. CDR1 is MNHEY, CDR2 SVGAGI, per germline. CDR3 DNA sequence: TGTGCCAGCAGATCGGCGGGGGGATTTTATGGCTACACCTTC. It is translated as CASRSAGGFYGYTF.

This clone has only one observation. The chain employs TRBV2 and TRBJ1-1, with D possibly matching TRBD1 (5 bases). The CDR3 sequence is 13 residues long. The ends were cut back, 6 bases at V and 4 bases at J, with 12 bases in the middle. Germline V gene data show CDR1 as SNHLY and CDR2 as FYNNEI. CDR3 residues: CASRLGGGTEAFF. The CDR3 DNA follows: TGTGCCAGCAGGCTCGGGGGGGGCACTGAAGCTTTCTTT.

The CDR3 DNA follows: TGTGCCAGCAGCTTGGCTAGGAGTGCAGAGACCCAGTACTTC. Encoded protein: CASSLARSAETQYF. This chain links TRBV5-4 with TRBJ2-5; no firm D call. CDR1 is SGHNT, CDR2 YYREEE, per germline (reference sequence). V was cut by 0 bases and J by 4 bases, with 10 bases left in between. This CDR3 contains 14 residues.

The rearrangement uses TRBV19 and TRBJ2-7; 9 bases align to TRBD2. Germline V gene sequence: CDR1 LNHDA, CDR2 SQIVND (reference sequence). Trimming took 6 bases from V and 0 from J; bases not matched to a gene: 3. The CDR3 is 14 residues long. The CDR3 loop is CASRRTSDSYEQYF. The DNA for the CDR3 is TGTGCCAGTAGGCGGACTAGCGACTCCTACGAGCAGTACTTC.

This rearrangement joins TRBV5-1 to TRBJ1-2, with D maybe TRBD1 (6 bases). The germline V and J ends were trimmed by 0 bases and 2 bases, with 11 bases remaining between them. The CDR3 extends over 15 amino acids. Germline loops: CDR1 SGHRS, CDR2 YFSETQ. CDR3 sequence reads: CASSLDRASNYGYTF. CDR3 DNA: TGCGCCAGCAGCTTGGACAGGGCTTCCAACTATGGCTACACCTTC.